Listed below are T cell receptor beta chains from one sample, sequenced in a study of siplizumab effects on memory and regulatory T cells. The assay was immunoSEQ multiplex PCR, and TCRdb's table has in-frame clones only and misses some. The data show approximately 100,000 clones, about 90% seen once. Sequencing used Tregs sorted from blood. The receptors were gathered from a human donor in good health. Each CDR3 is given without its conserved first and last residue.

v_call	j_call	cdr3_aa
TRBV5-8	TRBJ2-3	ASSLTSGWTDTQY
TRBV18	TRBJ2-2	ASSLEDPGLNTGELF
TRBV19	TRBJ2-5	ASSDRPTTQY
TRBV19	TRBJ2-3	ASRGRGLAGADTQY
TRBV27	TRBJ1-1	ASSLGPGQGSSNTEAF
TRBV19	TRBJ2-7	ASSWGQGVYEQY
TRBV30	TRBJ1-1	AWRGEARNTEAF
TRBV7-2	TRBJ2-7	ASSPGTDSYEQY
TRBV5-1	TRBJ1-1	ASSLGVRENTEAF
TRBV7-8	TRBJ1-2	ASSLRTGLNYGYT
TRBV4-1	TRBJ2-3	ASSQTPLAGADTQY
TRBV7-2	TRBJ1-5	ASSPEGQQPQH
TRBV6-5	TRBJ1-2	ASSLHGYT
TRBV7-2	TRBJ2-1	ASSLALKGPSYNEQF
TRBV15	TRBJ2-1	ATSRVLANNEQF
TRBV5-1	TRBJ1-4	ASSLATMGKLF
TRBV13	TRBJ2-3	ASRRPEGSADTQY
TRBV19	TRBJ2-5	ASSIGLAGGETQY
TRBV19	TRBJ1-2	ASSTGPLYGYT
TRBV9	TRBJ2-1	ASSTRGSGINEQF
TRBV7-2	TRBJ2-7	ASSLSGIGSYEQY
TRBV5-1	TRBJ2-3	ASRKGTGTDTQY
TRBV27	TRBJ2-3	ASSEGQGRTDTQY
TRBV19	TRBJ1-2	ASRRNLGQPGDYGYT
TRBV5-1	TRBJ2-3	ASSLLGVTDTQY
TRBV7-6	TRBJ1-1	ASSAVNVATEAF
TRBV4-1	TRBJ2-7	ASSHRTGGSYEQY
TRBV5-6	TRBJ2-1	ASSWAGTNNEQF